One sample yielded the 23 T cell receptor beta chains listed below, sequenced in a study of identical twins. MiXCR was run by TCRdb on the 5' RACE reads, yielding one entry per CDR3 protein. In the table there are a few hundred thousand distinct CDR3 sequences, around a tenth of which are singletons. These data also formed part of another study, on yellow fever vaccine responses in identical twins.

The sequenced sample consisted of PBMCs. All receptors derive from a woman younger than 35 in good health.

The sample holds many counts of this clonotype. The chain couples TRBV14 to TRBJ2-3, with D maybe TRBD2 (5 bases). Germline-derived CDR1 and CDR2 are SGHDN and FVKESK. The CDR3 runs to 15 residues. The germline V and J ends were trimmed by 4 bases and 7 bases, with 18 bases remaining between them. CDR3 sequence: CASSPQLGDKYTQYF. DNA for the CDR3: TGTGCCAGCAGCCCCCAATTGGGAGACAAATATACGCAGTATTTT.

This clonotype was seen repeatedly, ten times or more. This chain joins TRBV15 and TRBJ2-1; tentatively, D is TRBD2 (6 bases). In germline, CDR1 is LNHNV, CDR2 YYDKDF (reference sequence). The CDR3 has 13 residues. Trimming took off 2 bases at V and 12 bases at J, with 14 bases between the two ends. The CDR3 DNA sequence: TGTGCCACCAGCAGATTTGGTGATAGCGGGCAGTTCTTC. The encoded protein is CATSRFGDSGQFF.

This clonotype was seen at least ten times. The chain has TRBV6-2 or TRBV6-3 and TRBJ2-3; the D gene is possibly TRBD2 (5 bases). The CDR3 extends over 14 amino acids. Deletions cut 7 bases from V and 0 bases from J, with 11 bases between. Per the germline V gene, CDR1 is MNHEY and CDR2 is SVGEGT. CDR3 in amino acids: CASKWSGSTDTQYF. The DNA of the CDR3 is TGTGCCAGCAAATGGAGCGGTAGCACAGATACGCAGTATTTT.

The chain carries TRBV7-8 and TRBJ2-2, with 8 positions matching TRBD1. There are 17 residues in the CDR3. V was pared by 5 bases and J by 1 base, with 9 bases of the junction left unmatched. CDR1 SGHVS and CDR2 FQNEAQ come from the germline V gene. CDR3 DNA sequence: TGTGCCAGCAGCCCACGTAGGACAGGGATGAACACCGGGGAGCTGTTTTTT. Translated, it gives CASSPRRTGMNTGELFF.

The table lists this clonotype with many counts. The chain joins TRBV6-1 to TRBJ2-1; TRBD2 matches 10 bases. CDR1 MNHNS and CDR2 SASEGT come from the germline V gene. V dropped 3 bases and J dropped 8; count of bases not matched to a gene: 10. The CDR3 loop spans 16 amino acids. Here the CDR3 reads CASSDAVAGGIDEQFF. DNA of the CDR3: TGTGCCAGCAGTGATGCTGTAGCGGGAGGTATAGATGAGCAGTTCTTC.

Ten or more counts support this clonotype. The chain is built from TRBV3-1 and TRBJ2-3, with TRBD2 matching over 9 bases. Germline V gives CDR1 LGHDT, CDR2 YNNKEL (reference sequence). The ends lost 0 bases at V and 6 bases at J; junction bases unmatched: 10. The CDR3 sequence is 17 residues long. CDR3 in amino acids: CASSQDGSGGFGDTQYF. As DNA, the CDR3 is TGTGCCAGCAGCCAAGATGGTAGCGGGGGCTTCGGGGATACGCAGTATTTT.

In this sample, this clonotype turned up a few times. V is TRBV24-1 and J is TRBJ2-3; 7 nucleotides match TRBD2. The CDR3 contains 13 residues. V gave up 9 bases and J gave up 6 bases; unmatched junction bases: 8. The germline V gene encodes CDR1 KGHDR and CDR2 SFDVKD. In DNA form, the CDR3 reads TGTGCCACCGCCGGCGGGACTACTGATACGCAGTATTTT. Its protein product is CATAGGTTDTQYF.

This clonotype was seen only a few times. The chain uses TRBV20-1 and TRBJ2-1; TRBD2 is a possible D gene (5 bases). V was cut by 5 bases and J by 6 bases, with 26 bases left in between. Germline-derived CDR1 and CDR2 are DFQATT and SNEGSKA (reference sequence). CDR3 length: 17 amino acids. The CDR3 DNA reads TGCAGTGCTGGAAGGAACCGGGTACCGACTACCTTCAATGAGCAGTTCTTC. This codes for CSAGRNRVPTTFNEQFF.

Ten or more counts support this clonotype. The rearrangement joins TRBV6-1 to TRBJ2-2; 10 nucleotides agree with TRBD1. The trim removed 7 bases at V and 6 bases at J, leaving 8 bases unmatched. Per germline, CDR1 MNHNS and CDR2 SASEGT. The CDR3 extends over 15 amino acids. CDR3 residues: CASNRLDRGAGELFF. In DNA, the CDR3 is TGTGCCAGCAACAGGCTGGACAGGGGGGCCGGGGAGCTGTTTTTT.

The CDR3 DNA reads as TGCGCCAGCAGACCCAGGGGGTGTTGCAATGAGCAGTTCTTC. It encodes CASRPRGCCNEQFF. The chain employs TRBV5-1 and TRBJ2-1, with 7 bases that match TRBD1. Germline-derived CDR1 and CDR2 are SGHRS and YFSETQ. The CDR3 runs to 14 residues. V shed 5 bases and J 6 bases; nucleotides not matched to a gene: 8.

This clonotype has a handful of counts. The rearrangement joins TRBV29-1 to TRBJ2-3; 11 nucleotides line up with TRBD2. The V and J ends lost 6 bases and 6 bases, in that order; junction bases with no gene match: 14. The CDR3 loop spans 16 amino acids. Germline values: CDR1 SQVTM, CDR2 ANQGSEA. The CDR3, as DNA: TGCAGCGTGGCCGGCGGACGACTAGCGGGGAGCGATACGCAGTATTTT. Translating gives CSVAGGRLAGSDTQYF.

V gene TRBV4-2 combines with J gene TRBJ1-2, with 9 bases that match TRBD1. After removal of 0 bases from V and 2 bases from J, the junction contained 4 bases not matched to a gene. The CDR3 runs 16 residues. Germline CDR1 and CDR2: LGHNA and YNFKEQ. The CDR3 DNA sequence: TGTGCCAGCAGCCAAGATCCGGGACAGGGAAACTATGGCTACACCTTC. Its protein product is CASSQDPGQGNYGYTF.

This clonotype has at least ten counts. V and J are TRBV9 and TRBJ2-1; D may be TRBD1 or TRBD2 (5 bases each). The germline V gene encodes CDR1 SGDLS and CDR2 YYNGEE. Trimming removed 0 bases at V and 5 bases at J, with 15 bases between. The CDR3 consists of 16 residues. CDR3 sequence (DNA): TGTGCCAGCAGCGTAGCTCTGTGGCAGGGAGACAATGAGCAGTTCTTC. This encodes CASSVALWQGDNEQFF.

The sample holds many counts of this clonotype. The V gene is TRBV27, the J gene TRBJ2-7; 7 nucleotides line up with TRBD2. The CDR3 has 14 residues. Germline CDR1 and CDR2: MNHEY and SMNVEV (reference sequence). The junction had 4 bases not matched to a gene; V was cut back by 5 bases and J by 0 bases. The CDR3: CASSQSGVSYEQYF. The CDR3 bases are TGTGCCAGCAGTCAAAGCGGGGTCTCCTACGAGCAGTACTTC.

This clonotype was observed at least ten times. The chain has TRBV12-3 or TRBV12-4 and TRBJ2-1; 10 bases are a match to TRBD2. V was clipped by 3 bases and J by 3 bases; unmatched bases: 5. CDR3 length equals 16 residues. CDR3 nucleotide sequence: TGTGCCAGCAGTTTTGGGGCTAGCGGGAGCTACAATGAGCAGTTCTTC. Its translation is CASSFGASGSYNEQFF.

J is TRBJ2-5 and V is TRBV5-1; 8 nucleotides align to TRBD2. The V segment lost 3 bases and the J segment 1 base; nucleotides outside the gene matches: 5. The CDR3 totals 15 residues. Germline V gene data show CDR1 as SGHRS and CDR2 as YFSETQ. CDR3 amino acids: CASSSSGTSQETQYF. The CDR3 DNA is TGCGCCAGCAGCTCCTCCGGGACTAGCCAAGAGACCCAGTACTTC.

The sample holds many counts of this clonotype. The chain employs TRBV24-1 and TRBJ2-2; 7 nucleotides agree with TRBD2. V gave up 1 base and J gave up 1 base; unmatched junction bases: 5. The V gene's germline CDR1 is KGHDR and CDR2 SFDVKD. The CDR3 consists of 17 residues. The CDR3 DNA is TGTGCCACCAGTGATTTTAGCGGGTCAGTGAACACCGGGGAGCTGTTTTTT. This gives the protein CATSDFSGSVNTGELFF.

The chain employs TRBV13 and TRBJ2-7, with D tentatively TRBD2 (6 bases). This CDR3 is 16 amino acids long. The ends were cut back, 7 bases at V and 5 bases at J, with 24 bases in the middle. From germline, CDR1 is PRHDT and CDR2 FYEKMQ (reference sequence). The CDR3 nucleotides read TGTGCCAGCACCCCCGCGGGACCCCTGACGGGACACGAGCAGTACTTC. Translation: CASTPAGPLTGHEQYF. Variable domain in full (rest from reference TRBV13 and TRBJ2-7): AAGVIQSPRHLIKEKRETATLKCYPIPRHDTVYWYQQGPGQDPQFLISFYEKMQSDKGSIPDRFSAQQFSDYHSELNMSSLELGDSALYFCASTPAGPLTGHEQYFGPGTRLTVT.

The J gene is TRBJ2-1, the V gene TRBV3-1, with D hard to call. The V gene lost 4 bases and the J gene lost 0 bases, with 7 bases spanning the gap. Germline loops: CDR1 LGHDT, CDR2 YNNKEL (reference sequence). The CDR3 is 14 residues long. The CDR3 protein is CASSREVSYNEQFF. CDR3 sequence (DNA): TGTGCCAGCAGCCGCGAGGTCTCCTACAATGAGCAGTTCTTC.

Ten or more counts support this clonotype. This rearrangement joins TRBV5-1 to TRBJ2-3; D remains ambiguous. V lost 0 bases and J 3 bases, leaving 8 bases between the germline ends. This CDR3 contains 14 residues. The germline CDR1 and CDR2 sequences are SGHRS and YFSETQ. CDR3 nucleotides: TGCGCCAGCAGCTTGGCCGACGCTACAGATACGCAGTATTTT. It encodes CASSLADATDTQYF.

The V call is TRBV3-1, the J call TRBJ1-2, with 10 positions matching TRBD1. This CDR3 has 15 residues. Germline CDR1 LGHDT, CDR2 YNNKEL (reference sequence). V dropped 4 bases and J dropped 2; count of bases not matched to a gene: 4. The CDR3 spells CASSPRTGGNYGYTF. CDR3 sequence (DNA): TGTGCCAGCAGCCCCAGGACAGGGGGAAACTATGGCTACACCTTC.

The table lists this clonotype with a few counts. This chain links TRBV4-2 with TRBJ2-1; 12 nucleotides align to TRBD2. Germline lookup yields CDR1 LGHNA and CDR2 YNFKEQ. V dropped 1 base and J dropped 8; count of bases not matched to a gene: 24. The CDR3 is 22 amino acids. The CDR3 region has the DNA TGTGCCAGCAGCCAAGGGGCTCTAGCGGGGGGGCCAAATAAACCCGGCCCATATGAGCAGTTCTTC. This encodes CASSQGALAGGPNKPGPYEQFF.

The chain couples TRBV3-1 to TRBJ2-1; possible D gene TRBD2, 5 bases. The CDR3 extends over 13 amino acids. CDR1 and CDR2 (germline): LGHDT, YNNKEL (reference sequence). V was pared by 3 bases and J by 10 bases, with 13 bases between. CDR3 nucleotides: TGTGCCAGCAGCCACACCTTGGGCGGGGAGCAGTTCTTC. It codes for CASSHTLGGEQFF.